One and the same sample provided the 5 T cell receptor beta chains below, sequenced in a study of PD-L1 blockade in urothelial cancer. Only in-frame clones appear in the TCRdb table, and some are missing; sequencing was by immunoSEQ multiplex PCR. The table shows approximately 48,000 clones, with 70% to 90% occurring only once. Time point defined: pretreatment peripheral blood. This specimen consisted of PBMCs, obtained around atezolizumab (anti-PD-L1) treatment. Source of these receptors: an older woman with urothelial cancer.

The CDR3 bases are TGTGCCAGCAGCCCCCAGGCTAATGAAAAACTGTTTTTT. Encoded protein: CASSPQANEKLFF. The V gene is TRBV5-5, the J gene TRBJ1-4; D is undetermined. V lost 4 bases and J 3 bases, leaving 7 bases between the germline ends. This CDR3 has 13 residues. In germline, CDR1 is SGHKS, CDR2 YYEKEE (reference sequence).

This clone is medium-sized (0.01 to 0.1%) within its sample. CDR3 bases: TGTGCCAGCAGTACAGGGACCCTCTACGAGCAGTACTTC. Translating gives CASSTGTLYEQYF. The chain links TRBV6-5 to TRBJ2-7; TRBD1 is a possible D gene (6 bases). Germline V CDR1 and CDR2: MNHEY, SVGAGI. V lost 5 bases and J 3 bases, leaving 11 bases between the germline ends. The CDR3 runs to 13 residues.

This clone was seen a few times. The chain uses TRBV11-3 and TRBJ2-1; D perhaps matches TRBD2 (6 bases). The germline V gene has CDR1 SGHNT and CDR2 YENEEA. The CDR3 spans 15 residues. V was clipped by 0 bases and J by 5 bases, with 11 bases between them. This CDR3 is CASSLDGGKNNEQFF. CDR3 nucleotides: TGTGCCAGCAGCTTAGATGGCGGGAAGAACAATGAGCAGTTCTTC.

This sequence joins TRBV15 and TRBJ2-1; D is undetermined. The CDR3 has 17 amino acids. V lost 3 bases to trimming and J lost 0 bases, with 15 bases between them. Germline lookup yields CDR1 LNHNV and CDR2 YYDKDF (reference sequence). In DNA, the CDR3 is TGTGCCACCAGCAGTGACTCCGAGCGAACCTCCTACAATGAGCAGTTCTTC. Its translation: CATSSDSERTSYNEQFF.

This chain links TRBV7-9 with TRBJ2-1, with a possible D match to TRBD2 (6 bases). The CDR3 length is 11 residues. V gave up 2 bases and J gave up 13 bases, with 9 bases separating them. Germline-derived CDR1 and CDR2 are SEHNR and FQNEAQ (reference sequence). CDR3 in amino acids: CASSLKGLQFF. DNA for the CDR3: TGTGCCAGCAGCTTAAAGGGACTTCAGTTCTTC.